This T cell receptor beta chain was identified during a study of blood T cell repertoires in COVID-19. Overall study: Samples taken during acute and convalescent COVID-19 were collected in the United States, Italy and Spain.

Original handling: Counts of nucleated cells, estimated from reference gene primer amplification, were obtained. Repertoires were generated with immunoSEQ multiplex PCR, while TCRdb's copy carries only in-frame clones and drops some. From that table come the V and J calls and clone size; the DNA was used to work out D and trimming. The repertoire holds about 200,000 clones, 85% to 90% seen once, with around 4.2% in the top ten. Cohort assignment relied on participant-reported clinical history. This clone has more than one count but fewer than ten. From germline, CDR1 is MNHEY and CDR2 SMNVEV (reference sequence). Trimming removed 3 bases at V and 4 bases at J, with 13 bases between. The CDR3 is 15 amino acids.

The specimen sequenced was PBMCs or T cells enriched from blood (not recorded which). This chain uses TRBV27 with TRBJ1-3; D is undetermined. The receptor's source is a woman between 25 and 40 years old with acute COVID-19. DNA for the CDR3: TGTGCCAGCAGTTTGACCGCTTCGGGGGGAAACACCATATATTTT. Its translation is CASSLTASGGNTIYF.